This passage covers 17 T cell receptor beta chains from one sample sequenced in a study of blood T cell repertoires in COVID-19. Sequencing was performed with immunoSEQ multiplex PCR; in TCRdb, only in-frame clones are kept and a portion is missing. There are roughly 190,000 clones in the sample; more than 75% occur only once, and around 17% lies in the top ten. The sample was PBMCs or T cells enriched from blood (not recorded which). All receptors derive from a woman in her fifties or sixties with acute COVID-19.

The CDR3 DNA reads TGCAGCGTTGCTCCCAATCGGTGGAGCGACTATGGCTACACCTTC. It is translated as CSVAPNRWSDYGYTF. The chain is built from TRBV29-1 and TRBJ1-2; D unresolved. Germline values: CDR1 SQVTM, CDR2 ANQGSEA. The CDR3 is 15 residues long. Deletions cut 4 bases from V and 3 bases from J, with 18 bases between.

This clone was detected only a few times. V and J are TRBV2 and TRBJ2-5; D gene unclear. The ends were cut back, 2 bases at V and 4 bases at J, with 5 bases in the middle. Germline-derived CDR1 and CDR2 are SNHLY and FYNNEI. This CDR3 has 12 residues. This CDR3 reads CASSERRETQYF. The CDR3 region has the DNA TGTGCCAGCAGTGAAAGGAGAGAGACCCAGTACTTC.

The rearrangement joins TRBV7-9 to TRBJ1-5; D may be TRBD1 (6 bases). Deletions cut 3 bases from V and 4 bases from J, with 16 bases between. The CDR3 totals 16 residues. Germline assignment: CDR1 SEHNR and CDR2 FQNEAQ (reference sequence). CDR3 coding DNA: TGTGCCAGCAGCTTCCAGGGGCGAAGTAGTAATCAGCCCCAGCATTTT. Translating gives CASSFQGRSSNQPQHF.

The chain has TRBV5-5 and TRBJ2-2; 8 bases are shared with TRBD1. Germline-derived CDR1 and CDR2 are SGHKS and YYEKEE (reference sequence). There are 17 residues in the CDR3. Trimming at V came to 4 bases and at J to 2 bases, leaving 10 bases not matched to a gene. The CDR3 loop is CASSPRGQVTNTGELFF. In DNA form, the CDR3 reads TGTGCCAGCAGCCCGAGGGGACAGGTGACCAACACCGGGGAGCTGTTTTTT.

The chain recombines TRBV5-4 with TRBJ1-6; 8 bases map to TRBD1. Trimming removed 5 bases from V and 8 bases from J; junction bases left unmatched: 6. The germline CDR1 and CDR2 sequences are SGHNT and YYREEE (reference sequence). CDR3 size: 14 residues. CDR3 DNA: TGTGCCAGCAGGCAGGGGGCTCTGGATTCACCCCTCCACTTT. Translating gives CASRQGALDSPLHF. Full variable domain (missing parts from reference TRBV5-4 and TRBJ1-6): ETGVTQSPTHLIKTRGQQVTLRCSSQSGHNTVSWYQQALGQGPQFIFQYYREEENGRGNFPPRFSGLQFPNYSSELNVNALELDDSALYLCASRQGALDSPLHFGNGTRLTVT.

The rearrangement joins TRBV6-2 or TRBV6-3 to TRBJ1-1; D might be TRBD1 (6 bases). The CDR3 extends over 17 amino acids. From germline, CDR1 is MNHEY and CDR2 SVGEGT. V was clipped by 4 bases and J by 6 bases, with 24 bases between them. The CDR3 protein is CASSFGFGKQGASEAFF. CDR3 bases: TGTGCCAGCAGTTTCGGTTTCGGGAAACAGGGAGCGTCTGAAGCTTTCTTT.

The rearrangement links TRBV2 to TRBJ1-6; 10 bases line up with TRBD1. Germline V gives CDR1 SNHLY, CDR2 FYNNEI. The V segment lost 4 bases and the J segment 10 bases; nucleotides outside the gene matches: 4. The CDR3 contains 14 residues. CDR3 DNA sequence: TGTGCCAGCAGTGGACAGGGGGCTCGGTCACCCCTCCACTTT. Translating it yields CASSGQGARSPLHF.

The V call is TRBV4-1, the J call TRBJ1-5, with 8 bases that match TRBD1. The J segment lost 3 bases and the V segment lost 0 bases, leaving 4 bases of the junction unmatched. CDR3 length: 16 residues. CDR1 MGHRA and CDR2 YSYEKL come from the germline V gene. CDR3 sequence (DNA): TGCGCCAGCAGCCAAGACATGACAGGGGACAATCAGCCCCAGCATTTT. It is translated as CASSQDMTGDNQPQHF.

The chain joins TRBV28 to TRBJ1-2; 10 nucleotides line up with TRBD1. V lost 5 bases to trimming and J lost 1 base; unmatched junction nucleotides: 7. The CDR3 is 16 amino acids. Germline loops: CDR1 MDHEN, CDR2 SYDVKM. In DNA form, the CDR3 reads TGTGCCAGCAGTCCACCGGACAGGGGGATTAACTATGGCTACACCTTC. The encoded protein is CASSPPDRGINYGYTF.

The chain links TRBV15 to TRBJ1-1; D not resolved. V was trimmed by 0 bases and J by 8 bases, leaving 16 bases between them. Germline-derived CDR1 and CDR2 are LNHNV and YYDKDF (reference sequence). This CDR3 region has 15 residues. Here the CDR3 DNA reads TGTGCCACCAGCAGAGAGGTGGTAACAGAGGGAGAAGCTTTCTTT. Its protein is CATSREVVTEGEAFF. Together with reference TRBV15 and TRBJ1-1, the CDR3 gives the full variable domain: DAMVIQNPRYQVTQFGKPVTLSCSQTLNHNVMYWYQQKSSQAPKLLFHYYDKDFNNEADTPDNFQSRRPNTSFCFLDIRSPGLGDTAMYLCATSREVVTEGEAFFGQGTRLTVV.

The chain uses TRBV28 and TRBJ1-5; D remains ambiguous. Germline assignment: CDR1 MDHEN and CDR2 SYDVKM. This CDR3 spans 16 amino acids. V lost 3 bases, J lost 0 bases, and 12 bases lay in between. CDR3 sequence reads: CASSFPGLGSNQPQHF. As DNA, the CDR3 is TGTGCCAGCAGTTTCCCCGGACTGGGTAGCAATCAGCCCCAGCATTTT.

The chain uses TRBV25-1 and TRBJ1-1; TRBD1 is a possible D gene (5 bases). The CDR3 covers 14 residues. With 3 bases removed from V and 1 base from J, the gap between germline ends came to 9 bases. Germline V gene sequence: CDR1 MGHDK, CDR2 SYGVNS. The CDR3: CASSDRASNTEAFF. CDR3 DNA: TGTGCCAGCAGTGACAGGGCGTCGAACACTGAAGCTTTCTTT.

This chain links TRBV3-1 (or the pseudogene TRBV3-2) with TRBJ1-1, with 8 bases fitting TRBD1. J lost 1 base, V lost 3 bases, and 10 bases had no gene match. CDR1 LGHDT and CDR2 YNNKEL come from the germline V gene (reference sequence). The CDR3 covers 17 residues. CDR3 nucleotides: TGTGCCAGCAGCCAGAGGGTCCGGGACAGGCCGAACACTGAAGCTTTCTTT. Its translation: CASSQRVRDRPNTEAFF.

In its sample, this clone was seen many times. This rearrangement joins TRBV6-5 to TRBJ2-3, with D tentatively TRBD2 (7 bases). V lost 2 bases to trimming and J lost 3 bases, with 12 bases between them. This CDR3 is built from 15 residues. Germline CDR1 and CDR2: MNHEY and SVGAGI. The CDR3 protein is CASSYGGAGTDTQYF. The CDR3 coding sequence is TGTGCCAGCAGTTACGGGGGGGCCGGGACAGATACGCAGTATTTT.

This chain links TRBV6-5 with TRBJ2-2; 12 bases map to TRBD2. The CDR3 runs to 15 residues. CDR1 and CDR2 (germline): MNHEY, SVGAGI. With 6 bases clipped from V and 5 bases from J, the junction kept 4 bases outside the gene matches. CDR3 in DNA: TGTGCCAGCAGCTGGACTAGCGGGGCGACCGGGGAGCTGTTTTTT. Protein sequence: CASSWTSGATGELFF.

This clone was seen a handful of times. The chain uses TRBV27 and TRBJ2-5; 12 bases line up with TRBD1. Germline CDR1 reads MNHEY; CDR2 reads SMNVEV (reference sequence). The CDR3 runs to 16 residues. Trimming at V came to 3 bases and at J to 2 bases, leaving 4 bases not matched to a gene. CDR3 sequence (DNA): TGTGCCAGCAGTTTGGCGGGACAGGGGGCACAAGAGACCCAGTACTTC. Amino acids: CASSLAGQGAQETQYF.

This clone was seen just once. This chain uses TRBV11-2 with TRBJ1-4, with D possibly matching TRBD1 (6 bases). Germline CDR1 is SGHAT and CDR2 is FQNNGV. There are 11 residues in the CDR3. V was cut by 5 bases and J by 12 bases, with 10 bases left in between. CDR3 coding DNA: TGTGCCAGCAGCCCGCGGACAGAACTGTTTTTT. As protein: CASSPRTELFF.